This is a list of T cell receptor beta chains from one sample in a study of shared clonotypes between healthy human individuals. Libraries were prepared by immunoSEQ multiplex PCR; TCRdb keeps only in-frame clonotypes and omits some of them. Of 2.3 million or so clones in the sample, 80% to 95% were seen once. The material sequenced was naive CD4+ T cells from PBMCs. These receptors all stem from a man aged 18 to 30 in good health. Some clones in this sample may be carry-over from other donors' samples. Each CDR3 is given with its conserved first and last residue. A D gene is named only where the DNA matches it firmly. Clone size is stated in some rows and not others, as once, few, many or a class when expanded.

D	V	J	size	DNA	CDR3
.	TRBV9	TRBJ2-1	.	TGTGCCAGCAGTGGAAGCTCCTACAATGAGCAGTTCTTC	CASSGSSYNEQFF
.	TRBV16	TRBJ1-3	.	TGTGCCAGCAGCCAATCGGACGGTACTGGAAACACCATATATTTT	CASSQSDGTGNTIYF
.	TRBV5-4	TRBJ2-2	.	TGTGCCAGCAGCTGGTTTGGGACGCGGGCGAACACCGGGGAGCTGTTTTTT	CASSWFGTRANTGELFF
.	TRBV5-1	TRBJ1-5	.	TGCGCCAGCAGTCCGGGGGTAAATCAGCCCCAGCATTTT	CASSPGVNQPQHF
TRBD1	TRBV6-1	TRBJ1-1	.	TGTGCCAGCCCCCCCGCAGGGGGCACTGAAGCTTTCTTT	CASPPAGGTEAFF
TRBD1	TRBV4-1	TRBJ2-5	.	TGCGCCAGCAGCCAAGAGGGACAGGGGGCTTCTAAGGCGACCCAGTACTTC	CASSQEGQGASKATQYF
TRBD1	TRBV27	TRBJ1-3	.	TGTGCCAGCAGTCCCGGGACAGGGTGGGACACCATATATTTT	CASSPGTGWDTIYF
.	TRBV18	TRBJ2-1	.	TGTGCCAGCTCAGCTGTATATGGGACCTACAATGAGCAGTTCTTC	CASSAVYGTYNEQFF
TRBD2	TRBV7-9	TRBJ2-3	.	TGTGCCAGCAGCTTAAGCGGGGGAGACACAGATACGCAGTATTTT	CASSLSGGDTDTQYF
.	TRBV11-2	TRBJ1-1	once	TGTGCCAGCAGCTTGGGCAAGGGCGCAGAGAACACTGAAGCTTTCTTT	CASSLGKGAENTEAFF
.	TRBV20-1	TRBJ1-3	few	TGCAGTGGGGGGACCGGAAACACCATATATTTT	CSGGTGNTIYF
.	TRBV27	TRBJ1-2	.	TGTGCCAGCAGGACCCTCGGGGCGGGGGCCTATGGCTACACCTTC	CASRTLGAGAYGYTF
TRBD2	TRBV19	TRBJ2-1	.	TGTGCCAGTAGTGGGTCTAGCGGCGTTGGCGGTGAGCAGTTCTTC	CASSGSSGVGGEQFF
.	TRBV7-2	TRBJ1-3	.	TGTGCCAGCAGCTTATTTCCCCCCAGGGGAAACACCATATATTTT	CASSLFPPRGNTIYF
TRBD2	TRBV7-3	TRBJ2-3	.	TGTGCCAGCAGCTTAAGGCCCCTAGCGGGAGGCTTAGATACGCAGTATTTT	CASSLRPLAGGLDTQYF
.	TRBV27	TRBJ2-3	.	TGTGCCAGCAGACAGGGTTTGTGGAGCACAGATACGCAGTATTTT	CASRQGLWSTDTQYF
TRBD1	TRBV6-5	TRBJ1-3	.	TGTGCCAGCAGTTACTCCGGACAGGGGCTGGGAAACACCATATATTTT	CASSYSGQGLGNTIYF
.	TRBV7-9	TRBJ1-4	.	TGTGCCAGCAGCCCCGCACCCGGGACGATCACAACTAATGAAAAACTGTTTTTT	CASSPAPGTITTNEKLFF
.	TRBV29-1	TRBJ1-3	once	TGCAGCGTTGAAAATCCAGCAAGGGACACCATATATTTT	CSVENPARDTIYF
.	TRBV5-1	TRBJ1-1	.	TGCGCCAGCAGCTTGGTGGGCGGCAGGGGGAACACTGAAGCTTTCTTT	CASSLVGGRGNTEAFF
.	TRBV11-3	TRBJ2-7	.	TGTGCCAGCAGCTTAGAGGTAGGGGCTGTGCAGTACTTC	CASSLEVGAVQYF
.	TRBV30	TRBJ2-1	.	TGTGCCTGGGGGCCCTACAATGAGCAGTTCTTC	CAWGPYNEQFF
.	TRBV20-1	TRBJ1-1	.	TGCAGTGTAAGTCGGGGCACTGAAGCTTTCTTT	CSVSRGTEAFF
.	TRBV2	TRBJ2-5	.	TGTGCCAGCAAATCTCGGGCACAGCAAGAGACCCAGTACTTC	CASKSRAQQETQYF
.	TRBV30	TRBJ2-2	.	TGTGCCTGGAGTGTAGGTGGGACCGGGGAGCTGTTTTTT	CAWSVGGTGELFF
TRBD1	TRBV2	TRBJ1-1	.	TGTGCCACCTTAACACGCAGGGACAGGGGAAAAGCCTCGAACACTGAAGCTTTCTTT	CATLTRRDRGKASNTEAFF
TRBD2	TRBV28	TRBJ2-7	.	TGTGCCAGCAGGAGTAGCGGGAGTCTAAACGAGCAGTACTTC	CASRSSGSLNEQYF
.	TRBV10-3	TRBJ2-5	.	TGTGCCATCAGTGACAGGGGCGAGACCCAGTACTTC	CAISDRGETQYF
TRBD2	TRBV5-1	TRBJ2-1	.	TGCGCCAGCAGCTCCGGGACTAGCGGATACAATGAGCAGTTCTTC	CASSSGTSGYNEQFF
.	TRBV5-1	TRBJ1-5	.	TGCGCCAGCACCCCTACAGGAGGCGGCAATCAGCCCCAGCATTTT	CASTPTGGGNQPQHF